This paragraph reports one TCR beta chain. Its antigen is as yet unknown. This sample was included in a study of identical twins. Findings and caveats of the study: Models came in too low on out-of-frame TCR alpha sharing in monozygotic twins.

Unique molecular identifiers were present on cDNA, and template switching added a universal primer site. TCRdb re-analysed the 5' RACE reads in MiXCR, keeping a single row per CDR3 protein. The table records approximately 690,000 distinct CDR3 sequences, approximately 6.1% of them present only once. The sequence derives from a man aged 18 to 35 in good health. The sample was naive T cells sorted from blood.

The CDR3 coding sequence is TGTGCCAGCAGCCAAGTTACGACCGGGGAGCTGTTTTTT. Its protein is CASSQVTTGELFF. This chain joins TRBV14 and TRBJ2-2; D call uncertain. Trimming shortened V by 1 base and J by 5 bases, and 5 bases separated the two germline ends. This CDR3 comprises 13 residues. The germline CDR1 and CDR2 sequences are SGHDN and FVKESK.